This T cell receptor (beta chain) was sequenced for a study of T-cell reconstitution after alpha-beta-depleted transplantation in children. Per the germline V gene, CDR1 is SGDLS and CDR2 is YYNGEE. Trimming removed 2 bases from V and 3 bases from J, with 6 bases in between. The CDR3 spans 13 residues. The study, taken as a whole, reports: Some patients showed high day-60 TCRbeta diversity, which derived from surviving recipient T cells and thymic progenitors. Where alpha-beta T cells came from about two months after transplant was reportedly several hundred expanded graft clones. T-cell numbers and diversity, one year after transplant, stemmed largely from T cells that were newly produced.

Comment on this clonotype: The antigen is not known.

During its preparation, the TCRbeta library received unique molecular identifiers. From the PCR reads, TCRdb called clonotypes with MiXCR, one entry per CDR3 protein. Of roughly 570,000 distinct CDR3 sequences in the sample, 20% to 30% were seen once. The specimen comprised PBMCs, sampled before TCRalphabeta/CD19-depleted stem cell transplant. The chain has TRBV9 and TRBJ2-1; D is ambiguous. The sequence was collected from a boy under two years old with Wiskott-Aldrich syndrome, due to receive a stem cell transplant. CDR3 DNA sequence: TGTGCCAGCAGCGTTGGCAACTACAATGAGCAGTTCTTC. It yields the protein CASSVGNYNEQFF.